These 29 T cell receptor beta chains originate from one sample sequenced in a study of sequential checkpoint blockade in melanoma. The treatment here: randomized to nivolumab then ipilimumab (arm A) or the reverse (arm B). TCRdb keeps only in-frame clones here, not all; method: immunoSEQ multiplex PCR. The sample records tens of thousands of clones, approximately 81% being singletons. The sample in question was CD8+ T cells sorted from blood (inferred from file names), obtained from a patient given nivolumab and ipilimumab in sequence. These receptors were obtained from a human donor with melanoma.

The CDR3 coding sequence is TGTGCCAGCAGTTTATGGGGGGGAGCCAGCTACAATGAGCAGTTCTTC. Residues: CASSLWGGASYNEQFF. The chain carries TRBV27 and TRBJ2-1; 7 bases agree with TRBD2. The CDR3 loop spans 16 amino acids. From germline, CDR1 is MNHEY and CDR2 SMNVEV (reference sequence). V was clipped by 1 base and J by 3 bases; unmatched bases: 6.

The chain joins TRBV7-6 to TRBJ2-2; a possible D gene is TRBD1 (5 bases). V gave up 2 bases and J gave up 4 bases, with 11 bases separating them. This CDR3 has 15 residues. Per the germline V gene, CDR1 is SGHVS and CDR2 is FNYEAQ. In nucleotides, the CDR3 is TGTGCCAGCAGCTTACGACAGAGGAGCACCGGGGAGCTGTTTTTT. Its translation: CASSLRQRSTGELFF.

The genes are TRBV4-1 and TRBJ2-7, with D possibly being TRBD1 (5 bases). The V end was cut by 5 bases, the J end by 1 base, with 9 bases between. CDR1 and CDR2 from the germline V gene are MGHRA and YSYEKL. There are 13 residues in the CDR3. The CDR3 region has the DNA TGCGCCAGCAGCGTGCGACAGTCCTACGAGCAGTACTTC. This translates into CASSVRQSYEQYF.

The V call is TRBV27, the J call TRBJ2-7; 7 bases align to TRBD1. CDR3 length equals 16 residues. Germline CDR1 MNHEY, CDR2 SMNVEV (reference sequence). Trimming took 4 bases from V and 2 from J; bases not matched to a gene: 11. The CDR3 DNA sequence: TGTGCCAGCAGTTCATCCCCCGGGACAGCAACCTACGAGCAGTACTTC. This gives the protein CASSSSPGTATYEQYF.

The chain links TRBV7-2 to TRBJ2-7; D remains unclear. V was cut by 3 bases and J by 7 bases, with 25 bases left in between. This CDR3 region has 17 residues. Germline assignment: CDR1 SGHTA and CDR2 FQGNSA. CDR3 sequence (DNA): TGTGCCAGCAGCTTTGCCAAGTACGGCGGTACCCCCTGGGAGCAGTACTTC. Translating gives CASSFAKYGGTPWEQYF. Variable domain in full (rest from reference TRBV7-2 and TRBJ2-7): GAGVSQSPSNKVTEKGKDVELRCDPISGHTALYWYRQSLGQGLEFLIYFQGNSAPDKSGLPSDRFSAERTGGSVSTLTIQRTQQEDSAVYLCASSFAKYGGTPWEQYFGPGTRLTVT.

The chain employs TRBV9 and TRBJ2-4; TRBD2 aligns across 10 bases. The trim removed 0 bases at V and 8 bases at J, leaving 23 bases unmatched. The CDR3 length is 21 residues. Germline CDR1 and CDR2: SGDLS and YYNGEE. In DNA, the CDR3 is TGTGCCAGCAGCGTAGGAGGTTTCGTTAGGCTATCTAGCGGGAGCGGGGACATTCAGTACTTC. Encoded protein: CASSVGGFVRLSSGSGDIQYF.

Written as DNA, the CDR3 is TGCGCCAGCAGCTTGCTTCCTAGCGGGAGGGGCAATGAGCAGTTCTTC. Protein product: CASSLLPSGRGNEQFF. The chain carries TRBV5-1 and TRBJ2-1; 12 nucleotides agree with TRBD2. The CDR3 has 16 residues. CDR1 and CDR2 from the germline V gene are SGHRS and YFSETQ. Trimming took 1 base from V and 6 from J; bases not matched to a gene: 5. The full variable domain, its missing parts supplied by reference TRBV5-1 and TRBJ2-1, is KAGVTQTPRYLIKTRGQQVTLSCSPISGHRSVSWYQQTPGQGLQFLFEYFSETQRNKGNFPGRFSGRQFSNSRSEMNVSTLELGDSALYLCASSLLPSGRGNEQFFGPGTRLTVL.

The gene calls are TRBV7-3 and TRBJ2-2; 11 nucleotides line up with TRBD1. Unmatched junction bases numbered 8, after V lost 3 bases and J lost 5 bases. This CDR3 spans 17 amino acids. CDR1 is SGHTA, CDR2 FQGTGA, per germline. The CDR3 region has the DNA TGTGCCAGCAGCTTTCGGACAGGGGGCGTTGAGACCGGGGAGCTGTTTTTT. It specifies CASSFRTGGVETGELFF.

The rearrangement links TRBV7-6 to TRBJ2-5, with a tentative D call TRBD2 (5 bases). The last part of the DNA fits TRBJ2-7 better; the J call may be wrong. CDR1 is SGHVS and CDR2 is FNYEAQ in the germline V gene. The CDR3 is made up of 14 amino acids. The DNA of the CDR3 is TGTGCCAGCAGCTCGAGGGAGTTTTCCTACGAGCAGTACTTC. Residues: CASSSREFSYEQYF.

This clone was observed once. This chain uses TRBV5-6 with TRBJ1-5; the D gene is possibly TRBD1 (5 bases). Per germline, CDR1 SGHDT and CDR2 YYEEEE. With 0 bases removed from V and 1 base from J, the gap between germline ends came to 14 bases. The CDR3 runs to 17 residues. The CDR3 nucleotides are TGTGCCAGCAGCTTGGAGACGGGGGGTCCAAGCAATCAGCCCCAGCATTTT. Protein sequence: CASSLETGGPSNQPQHF.

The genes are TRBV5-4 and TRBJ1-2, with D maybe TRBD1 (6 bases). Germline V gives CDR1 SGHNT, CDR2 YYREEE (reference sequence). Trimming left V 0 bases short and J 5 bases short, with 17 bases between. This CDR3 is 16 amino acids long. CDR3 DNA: TGTGCCAGCAGCTTGGACGGGCGGGGGGCGGAATATGGCTACACCTTC. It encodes CASSLDGRGAEYGYTF.

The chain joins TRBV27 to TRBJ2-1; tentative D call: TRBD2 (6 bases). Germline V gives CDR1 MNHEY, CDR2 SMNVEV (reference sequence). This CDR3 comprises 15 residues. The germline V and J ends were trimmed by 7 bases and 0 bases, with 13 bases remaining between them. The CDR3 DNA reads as TGTGCCAGCACCTCCGGGGGAGTCTCCTACAATGAGCAGTTCTTC. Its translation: CASTSGGVSYNEQFF.

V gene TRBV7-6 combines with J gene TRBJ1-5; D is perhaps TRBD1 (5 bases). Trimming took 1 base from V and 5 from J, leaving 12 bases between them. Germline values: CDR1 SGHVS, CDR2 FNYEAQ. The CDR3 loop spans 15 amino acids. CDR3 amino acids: CASSLEPGNDQPQHF. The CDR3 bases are TGTGCCAGCAGCTTAGAGCCAGGGAACGATCAGCCCCAGCATTTT.

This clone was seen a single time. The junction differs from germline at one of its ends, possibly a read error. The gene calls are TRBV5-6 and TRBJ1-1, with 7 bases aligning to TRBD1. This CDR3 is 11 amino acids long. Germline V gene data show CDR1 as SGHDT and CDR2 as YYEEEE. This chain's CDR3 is CASSLDSGQSF. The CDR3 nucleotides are TGTGCCAGCAGCTTGGACTCGGGACAGTCATTT.

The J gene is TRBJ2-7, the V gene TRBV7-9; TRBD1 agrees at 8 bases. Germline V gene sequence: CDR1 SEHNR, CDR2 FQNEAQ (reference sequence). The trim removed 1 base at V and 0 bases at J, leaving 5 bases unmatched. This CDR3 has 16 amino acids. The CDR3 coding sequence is TGTGCCAGCAGCTTAGGGGCCAGGGGGCCCTCCTACGAGCAGTACTTC. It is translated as CASSLGARGPSYEQYF.

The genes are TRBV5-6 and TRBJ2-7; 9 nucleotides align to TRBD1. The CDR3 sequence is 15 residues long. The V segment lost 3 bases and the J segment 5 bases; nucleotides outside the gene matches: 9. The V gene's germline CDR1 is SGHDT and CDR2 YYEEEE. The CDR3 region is CASSWGTGLINEQYF. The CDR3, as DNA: TGTGCCAGCAGCTGGGGGACAGGGCTAATCAACGAGCAGTACTTC.

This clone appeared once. The CDR3: CASSPWSSNEQFF. In DNA form, the CDR3 reads TGTGCCAGCTCACCCTGGAGCAGCAATGAGCAGTTCTTC. This chain uses TRBV18 with TRBJ2-1, with no clear D. CDR3 length equals 13 residues. Germline CDR1 reads KGHSH; CDR2 reads LQKENI. V was cut by 3 bases and J by 6 bases, with 9 bases left in between.

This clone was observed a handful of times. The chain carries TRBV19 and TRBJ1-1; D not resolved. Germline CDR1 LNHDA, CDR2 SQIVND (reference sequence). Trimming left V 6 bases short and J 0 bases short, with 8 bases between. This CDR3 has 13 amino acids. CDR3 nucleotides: TGTGCCAGTAGCCAGACATTGAACACTGAAGCTTTCTTT. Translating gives CASSQTLNTEAFF.

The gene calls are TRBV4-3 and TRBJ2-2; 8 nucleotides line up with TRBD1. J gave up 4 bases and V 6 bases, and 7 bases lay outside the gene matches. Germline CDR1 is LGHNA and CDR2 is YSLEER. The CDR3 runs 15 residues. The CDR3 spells CASSRLRGPTGELFF. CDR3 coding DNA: TGCGCCAGCAGTCGCCTCAGGGGGCCCACCGGGGAGCTGTTTTTT.

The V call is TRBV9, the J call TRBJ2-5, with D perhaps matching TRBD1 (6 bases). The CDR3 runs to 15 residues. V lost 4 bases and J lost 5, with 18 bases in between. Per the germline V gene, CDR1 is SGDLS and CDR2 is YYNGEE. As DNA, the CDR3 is TGTGCCAGCAGCATCATCGGGACAAGGGGCGAGACCCAGTACTTC. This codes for CASSIIGTRGETQYF.

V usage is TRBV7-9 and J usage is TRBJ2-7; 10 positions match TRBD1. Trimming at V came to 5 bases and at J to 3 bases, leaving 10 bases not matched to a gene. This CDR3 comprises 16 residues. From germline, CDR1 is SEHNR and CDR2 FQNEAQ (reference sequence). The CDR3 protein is CASSPQSGTGVYEQYF. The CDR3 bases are TGTGCCAGCAGCCCCCAATCCGGGACAGGGGTCTACGAGCAGTACTTC.

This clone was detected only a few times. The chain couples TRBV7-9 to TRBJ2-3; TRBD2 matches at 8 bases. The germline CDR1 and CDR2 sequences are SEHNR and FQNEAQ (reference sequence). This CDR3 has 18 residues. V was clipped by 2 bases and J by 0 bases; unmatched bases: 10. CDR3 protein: CASSLPNAGGLSTDTQYF. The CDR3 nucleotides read TGTGCCAGCAGCTTACCGAATGCGGGGGGCCTAAGCACAGATACGCAGTATTTT.

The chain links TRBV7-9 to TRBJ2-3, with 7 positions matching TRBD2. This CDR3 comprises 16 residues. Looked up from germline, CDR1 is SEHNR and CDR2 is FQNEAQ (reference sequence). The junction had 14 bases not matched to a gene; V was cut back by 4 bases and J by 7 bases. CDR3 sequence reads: CASSSLAEGRWNTQYF. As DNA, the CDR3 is TGTGCCAGCAGCTCTCTAGCGGAGGGGAGGTGGAATACGCAGTATTTT.

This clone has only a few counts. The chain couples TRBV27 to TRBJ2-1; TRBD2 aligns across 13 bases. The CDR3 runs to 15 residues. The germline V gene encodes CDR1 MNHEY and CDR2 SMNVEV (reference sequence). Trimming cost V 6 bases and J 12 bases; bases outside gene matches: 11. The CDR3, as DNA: TGTGCCAGCAGACCCATTGGACTAGCGGGAGTTGGGCAGTTCTTC. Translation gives CASRPIGLAGVGQFF.

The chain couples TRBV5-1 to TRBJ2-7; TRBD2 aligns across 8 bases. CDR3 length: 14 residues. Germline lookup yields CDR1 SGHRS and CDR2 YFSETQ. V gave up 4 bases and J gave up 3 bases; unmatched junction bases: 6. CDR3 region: CASSRGGDRYEQYF. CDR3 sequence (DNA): TGCGCCAGCAGCCGGGGGGGGGACCGCTACGAGCAGTACTTC.

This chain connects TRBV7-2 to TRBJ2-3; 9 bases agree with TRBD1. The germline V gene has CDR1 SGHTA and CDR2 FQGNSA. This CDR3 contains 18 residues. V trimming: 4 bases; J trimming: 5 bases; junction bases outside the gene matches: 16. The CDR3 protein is CASSYVPHRGLGRDTQYF. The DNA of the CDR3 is TGTGCCAGCAGCTACGTCCCCCACAGGGGGCTGGGGCGAGATACGCAGTATTTT. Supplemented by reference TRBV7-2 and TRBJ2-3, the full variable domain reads GAGVSQSPSNKVTEKGKDVELRCDPISGHTALYWYRQSLGQGLEFLIYFQGNSAPDKSGLPSDRFSAERTGGSVSTLTIQRTQQEDSAVYLCASSYVPHRGLGRDTQYFGPGTRLTVL.

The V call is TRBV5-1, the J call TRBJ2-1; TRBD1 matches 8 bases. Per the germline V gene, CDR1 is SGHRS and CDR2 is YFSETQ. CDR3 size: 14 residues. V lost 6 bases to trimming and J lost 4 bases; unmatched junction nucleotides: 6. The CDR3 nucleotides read TGCGCCAGCACCGACAGGGGACCTTACAATGAGCAGTTCTTC. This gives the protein CASTDRGPYNEQFF.

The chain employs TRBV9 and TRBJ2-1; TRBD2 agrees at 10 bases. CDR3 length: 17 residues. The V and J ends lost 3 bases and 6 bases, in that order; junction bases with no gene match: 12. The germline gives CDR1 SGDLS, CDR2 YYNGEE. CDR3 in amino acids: CASSGINSGRSSNEQFF. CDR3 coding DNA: TGTGCCAGCAGCGGGATCAATAGCGGGAGGAGTAGCAATGAGCAGTTCTTC.

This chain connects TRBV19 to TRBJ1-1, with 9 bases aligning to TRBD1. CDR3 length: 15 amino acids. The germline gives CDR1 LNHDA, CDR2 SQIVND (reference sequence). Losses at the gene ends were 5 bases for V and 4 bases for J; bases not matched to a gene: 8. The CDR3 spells CASSFHTGGTTEAFF. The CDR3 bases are TGTGCCAGTAGTTTCCACACAGGGGGCACCACTGAAGCTTTCTTT.